This is a list of T cell receptor beta chains from one sample in a study of low-dose radiotherapy and immunotherapy resistance in tumors. TCRdb independently ran MiXCR on the reads; one entry per CDR3 protein. The table records around 80,000 distinct CDR3 sequences, roughly 17% of them present only once. This specimen was PBMCs, taken after low-dose radiotherapy plus immunotherapy. Every receptor here comes from a male donor with prostate cancer. Each CDR3 is given with its conserved first and last residue. D genes are given only for firm matches.

>TRBV6-2/TRBV6-3|-|TRBJ2-7
CATSGSTYEQYF
>TRBV28|-|TRBJ1-1
CASSPTSDSEAFF
>TRBV5-1|TRBD2|TRBJ2-1
CASSLVAGYYNEQFF
>TRBV24-1|-|TRBJ2-1
CATSDRANEQFF
>TRBV28|-|TRBJ2-7
CASSASTGAYEQYF
>TRBV15|-|TRBJ2-5
CATSRGRAETQYF
>TRBV29-1|TRBD1|TRBJ2-1
CSVDGDRGYF
>TRBV5-6|TRBD1|TRBJ1-2
CASSWDRGFHGYTF
>TRBV30|-|TRBJ1-5
CAWSRPKSEQPQHF
>TRBV7-2|TRBD1|TRBJ2-5
CASSQDRVQETQYF
>TRBV28|TRBD2|TRBJ2-7
CASRGTSGFYEQYF
>TRBV7-2|TRBD2|TRBJ2-5
CASSRGTTETQYF
>TRBV12-3/TRBV12-4|TRBD1|TRBJ1-4
CASSLGAGGKLFF
>TRBV20-1|TRBD2|TRBJ2-5
CSAERTSAQETQYF
>TRBV6-2/TRBV6-3|TRBD1|TRBJ1-5
CASSFTGGGQPQHF